These 31 T cell receptor beta chains were sequenced from one sample in a study of T cell changes during pregnancy in multiple sclerosis. Sequencing used immunoSEQ multiplex PCR; TCRdb keeps in-frame clones, though not all of them. The sample has approximately 94,000 clones, around 93% seen once. This sample comprised peripheral blood, obtained after pregnancy. Receptors were obtained from a female donor with multiple sclerosis, enrolled in a pregnancy study.

The chain links TRBV29-1 to TRBJ2-5; 9 bases fit TRBD1. Trimming cost V 7 bases and J 4 bases; bases outside gene matches: 10. Germline V CDR1 and CDR2: SQVTM, ANQGSEA. CDR3 length equals 14 residues. As DNA, the CDR3 is TGCAGCGCGGGACGACAGGGGGGAGGAGAGACCCAGTACTTC. It encodes CSAGRQGGGETQYF. Filled out from reference TRBV29-1 and TRBJ2-5, the complete variable domain reads SAVISQKPSRDICQRGTSLTIQCQVDSQVTMMFWYRQQPGQSLTLIATANQGSEATYESGFVIDKFPISRPNLTFSTLTVSNMSPEDSSIYLCSAGRQGGGETQYFGPGTRLLVL.

The chain is built from TRBV7-9 and TRBJ2-2; TRBD2 matches 7 bases. The V gene's germline CDR1 is SEHNR and CDR2 FQNEAQ (reference sequence). CDR3 length: 14 amino acids. V dropped 3 bases and J dropped 4; count of bases not matched to a gene: 2. CDR3 nucleotides: TGTGCCAGCAGCTTCGGGGGGACCACCGGGGAGCTGTTTTTT. Residues: CASSFGGTTGELFF.

The chain uses TRBV15 and TRBJ2-7, with 13 bases fitting TRBD2. The junction had 4 bases not matched to a gene; V was cut back by 0 bases and J by 5 bases. CDR1 and CDR2 (germline): LNHNV, YYDKDF (reference sequence). CDR3 length equals 16 residues. The CDR3 here is CATSRDRLAGGHEQYF. CDR3 in DNA: TGTGCCACCAGCAGAGACCGACTAGCGGGAGGCCACGAGCAGTACTTC.

The chain is built from TRBV7-2 and TRBJ2-3; TRBD2 agrees at 7 bases. The CDR3 is 14 amino acids. Germline assignment: CDR1 SGHTA and CDR2 FQGNSA. V gave up 7 bases and J gave up 0 bases; unmatched junction bases: 4. Written as DNA, the CDR3 is TGTGCCAGCACCGCTAGCGGAAGCACAGATACGCAGTATTTT. Its protein product is CASTASGSTDTQYF.

The J gene is TRBJ1-6, the V gene TRBV5-1; D perhaps matches TRBD1 (6 bases). The germline V gene encodes CDR1 SGHRS and CDR2 YFSETQ. The V gene lost 0 bases and the J gene lost 7 bases, with 11 bases spanning the gap. This CDR3 is 15 amino acids long. The DNA of the CDR3 is TGCGCCAGCAGCTTGGGGACAGCTAAAAATTCACCCCTCCACTTT. It yields the protein CASSLGTAKNSPLHF.

V gene TRBV21-1 combines with J gene TRBJ2-7; the table assigns TRBD2, which was not confirmed against the DNA. TRBV21-1 is a documented pseudogene. The CDR3 length is 22 residues. The CDR3 loop is CASSKATGTSGSLGVASYEQYF. CDR3 bases: TGTGCCAGCAGCAAAGCGACCGGGACTAGCGGGAGCCTGGGGGTCGCCTCCTACGAGCAGTACTTC.

The chain's CDR3 is CASSEAPVNTEAFF. The DNA for the CDR3 is TGTGCCAGCAGTGAAGCCCCAGTGAACACTGAAGCTTTCTTT. The J gene is TRBJ1-1, the V gene TRBV2, with D unclear. V was shortened by 0 bases and J by 0 bases, with 5 bases between the two germline ends. CDR1 and CDR2 (germline): SNHLY, FYNNEI. The CDR3 is made up of 14 amino acids.

The V call is TRBV28, the J call TRBJ2-1; D remains ambiguous. CDR1 is MDHEN, CDR2 SYDVKM, per germline. The CDR3 consists of 14 residues. V was shortened by 6 bases and J by 7 bases, with 16 bases between the two germline ends. For the CDR3, the DNA is TGTGCCAGCAGCATCAGCTCGCCAGCGAATGAGCAGTTCTTC. It encodes CASSISSPANEQFF.

The V call is TRBV7-9, the J call TRBJ2-7; D uncertain. V was cut by 6 bases and J by 7 bases, with 13 bases left in between. The germline V gene has CDR1 SEHNR and CDR2 FQNEAQ (reference sequence). The CDR3 length is 12 residues. The CDR3 bases are TGTGCCAGCAGACCACTATCTGGAGAGCAGTACTTC. As protein: CASRPLSGEQYF.

This clone has only one observation. The rearrangement uses TRBV28 and TRBJ2-7; no reliable D call. Germline assignment: CDR1 MDHEN and CDR2 SYDVKM. The CDR3 runs 13 residues. The V gene lost 6 bases and the J gene lost 4 bases, with 13 bases spanning the gap. CDR3 nucleotides: TGTGCCAGCAGCCCGAGCCCGGTATACGAGCAGTACTTC. Translating it yields CASSPSPVYEQYF.

The chain recombines TRBV5-1 with TRBJ2-1; D unclear. V lost 4 bases and J 2 bases, leaving 13 bases between the germline ends. From germline, CDR1 is SGHRS and CDR2 YFSETQ. This CDR3 region has 15 residues. DNA for the CDR3: TGCGCCAGCAGCGCCGGGTCATGGACCTACAATGAGCAGTTCTTC. It specifies CASSAGSWTYNEQFF.

This chain links TRBV7-8 with TRBJ1-6, with TRBD1 identical over 7 bases. Germline loops: CDR1 SGHVS, CDR2 FQNEAQ. The CDR3 runs 15 residues. V shed 7 bases, J shed 2 bases, and the junction held 5 bases outside the gene matches. CDR3 in amino acids: CASKGQEAYNSPLHF. The CDR3 DNA sequence: TGTGCCAGCAAAGGACAGGAGGCCTATAATTCACCCCTCCACTTT. The variable domain in full, with the rest retrieved from reference TRBV7-8 and TRBJ1-6, is GAGVSQSPRYKVAKRGQDVALRCDPISGHVSLFWYQQALGQGPEFLTYFQNEAQLDKSGLPSDRFFAERPEGSVSTLKIQRTQQEDSAVYLCASKGQEAYNSPLHFGNGTRLTVT.

The chain uses TRBV30 and TRBJ1-1; 7 bases agree with TRBD1. Germline CDR1 is GTSNPN and CDR2 is SVGIG (reference sequence). The V segment lost 1 base and the J segment 4 bases; nucleotides outside the gene matches: 3. This CDR3 contains 13 residues. The CDR3 sequence: CAWSGQGGTEAFF. The CDR3 nucleotides are TGTGCCTGGAGTGGACAGGGTGGCACTGAAGCTTTCTTT.

V usage is TRBV7-3 and J usage is TRBJ2-1, with no clear D. Germline CDR1 is SGHTA and CDR2 is FQGTGA. The CDR3 runs to 15 residues. V dropped 2 bases and J dropped 1 base, with 9 bases sitting between them. The CDR3 bases are TGTGCCAGCAGCTTACAGTCTGGTTCCTACAATGAGCAGTTCTTC. Amino acid sequence: CASSLQSGSYNEQFF.

This chain connects TRBV7-6 to TRBJ2-1, with 12 bases lining up with TRBD1. CDR3 length: 15 amino acids. Germline assignment: CDR1 SGHVS and CDR2 FNYEAQ. Trimming at V came to 5 bases and at J to 3 bases, leaving 2 bases not matched to a gene. CDR3 coding DNA: TGTGCCAGCAGCCGGGACAGGGGGCTCTACAATGAGCAGTTCTTC. Its translation is CASSRDRGLYNEQFF.

The CDR3 loop is CAWSGGTLHYEQYF. The DNA for the CDR3 is TGTGCCTGGAGTGGAGGGACACTACACTACGAGCAGTACTTC. V is TRBV30 and J is TRBJ2-7; maybe TRBD1 (6 bases). CDR1 and CDR2 (germline): GTSNPN, SVGIG (reference sequence). The CDR3 totals 14 residues. Trimming took 1 base from V and 3 from J, leaving 13 bases between them.

The V and J genes are TRBV29-1 and TRBJ2-3; 7 nucleotides match TRBD1. The V gene end was trimmed by 4 bases and the J gene end by 6 bases; junction bases not matched to a gene: 16. Germline assignment: CDR1 SQVTM and CDR2 ANQGSEA. The CDR3 is made up of 16 amino acids. The CDR3 region is CSVVQPGTAWGDTQYF. CDR3 coding DNA: TGCAGCGTTGTTCAGCCCGGGACAGCCTGGGGGGATACGCAGTATTTT.

The chain carries TRBV7-8 and TRBJ1-1; D is ambiguous. Looked up from germline, CDR1 is SGHVS and CDR2 is FQNEAQ. The CDR3 length is 12 residues. Trimming removed 3 bases from V and 7 bases from J, with 9 bases in between. The CDR3 DNA follows: TGTGCCAGCAGCTTGATGCGTCATGAAGCTTTCTTT. Protein product: CASSLMRHEAFF.

This clone showed up just a few times. This chain's CDR3 is CASSSVRVTTEKLFF. In nucleotides, the CDR3 is TGTGCCAGCAGTTCGGTCAGGGTTACGACAGAAAAACTGTTTTTT. J is TRBJ1-4 and V is TRBV28; possibly TRBD1 for D (5 bases). From germline, CDR1 is MDHEN and CDR2 SYDVKM. This CDR3 has 15 amino acids. The germline V and J ends were trimmed by 4 bases and 8 bases, with 17 bases remaining between them.

This rearrangement joins TRBV9 to TRBJ2-7; 10 bases are shared with TRBD2. V was clipped by 0 bases and J by 5 bases; unmatched bases: 8. This CDR3 has 16 residues. Germline assignment: CDR1 SGDLS and CDR2 YYNGEE. The CDR3 sequence: CASSVGRPGLANEQYF. The DNA for the CDR3 is TGTGCCAGCAGCGTAGGCCGGCCGGGACTAGCGAACGAGCAGTACTTC.

V gene TRBV7-3 combines with J gene TRBJ2-1, with TRBD2 matching over 15 bases. Germline lookup yields CDR1 SGHTA and CDR2 FQGTGA. The CDR3 has 19 amino acids. The V gene end was trimmed by 4 bases and the J gene end by 1 base; junction bases not matched to a gene: 8. DNA for the CDR3: TGTGCCAGCAGCTCCGGACTAGCGGGAGGGCCGGAGTCCTACAATGAGCAGTTCTTC. It translates to CASSSGLAGGPESYNEQFF.

V usage is TRBV11-2 and J usage is TRBJ2-7; 9 nucleotides line up with TRBD1. Germline V gives CDR1 SGHAT, CDR2 FQNNGV. Unmatched junction bases numbered 3, after V lost 6 bases and J lost 0 bases. The CDR3 totals 14 residues. The CDR3 loop is CASSWDRDSYEQYF. In DNA form, the CDR3 reads TGTGCCAGCAGTTGGGACAGGGACTCCTACGAGCAGTACTTC.

V is TRBV19 and J is TRBJ2-1; 8 positions match TRBD1. There are 14 residues in the CDR3. Per the germline V gene, CDR1 is LNHDA and CDR2 is SQIVND (reference sequence). V was pared by 8 bases and J by 5 bases, with 8 bases of the junction left unmatched. CDR3 coding DNA: TGTGCCAGTTCACCGCAGGGGGCTCACAATGAGCAGTTCTTC. Encoded protein: CASSPQGAHNEQFF.

The chain uses TRBV5-6 and TRBJ2-5; 9 bases are shared with TRBD2. The ends lost 3 bases at V and 1 base at J; junction bases unmatched: 1. There are 14 residues in the CDR3. In germline, CDR1 is SGHDT, CDR2 YYEEEE. The CDR3 DNA is TGTGCCAGCAGCTGGGGACTAGCCCAAGAGACCCAGTACTTC. Its protein is CASSWGLAQETQYF.

This CDR3 reads CAIRDGITSGTYNEQFF. CDR3 nucleotides: TGTGCCATCAGGGATGGTATTACTAGCGGGACGTACAATGAGCAGTTCTTC. The chain recombines TRBV10-3 with TRBJ2-1, with TRBD2 identical over 10 bases. Trimming removed 6 bases from V and 4 bases from J; junction bases left unmatched: 12. CDR3 length equals 17 residues. Germline CDR1 reads ENHRY; CDR2 reads SYGVKD.

This rearrangement joins TRBV10-3 to TRBJ2-1, with D possibly being TRBD2 (7 bases). This CDR3 is 15 amino acids long. Germline assignment: CDR1 ENHRY and CDR2 SYGVKD. The germline V and J ends were trimmed by 0 bases and 5 bases, with 11 bases remaining between them. The CDR3 region is CAISESGGVNNEQFF. CDR3 DNA: TGTGCCATCAGTGAGTCAGGGGGGGTTAACAATGAGCAGTTCTTC.

The chain couples TRBV28 to TRBJ2-2; D is possibly TRBD2 (6 bases). Germline CDR1 MDHEN, CDR2 SYDVKM. V shed 3 bases and J shed 7 bases, with 12 bases lying between them. The CDR3 length is 14 residues. The CDR3, as DNA: TGTGCCAGCAGTTTTAGTAGCGGTAACGGGGAGCTGTTTTTT. This translates into CASSFSSGNGELFF.

CDR3 sequence (DNA): TGTGCCAGCACCCCGGACATCCTCTCTGGAAACACCATATATTTT. It translates to CASTPDILSGNTIYF. This chain uses TRBV28 with TRBJ1-3, with D tentatively TRBD1 (5 bases). This CDR3 region has 15 residues. CDR1 is MDHEN, CDR2 SYDVKM, per germline. V was pared by 7 bases and J by 0 bases, with 13 bases between.

The rearrangement joins TRBV9 to TRBJ2-7; TRBD1 aligns across 8 bases. There are 14 residues in the CDR3. Germline CDR1 and CDR2: SGDLS and YYNGEE. The J segment lost 3 bases and the V segment lost 4 bases, leaving 6 bases of the junction unmatched. The CDR3 here is CASSTTGEFYEQYF. CDR3 in DNA: TGTGCCAGCAGCACGACAGGGGAGTTCTACGAGCAGTACTTC.

V is TRBV30 and J is TRBJ1-2, with D possibly TRBD1 on 5 matching bases. Per the germline V gene, CDR1 is GTSNPN and CDR2 is SVGIG (reference sequence). The CDR3 loop spans 12 amino acids. The V and J ends lost 3 bases and 6 bases respectively, with 11 bases between them. CDR3 in amino acids: CAWRRGNHGYTF. In DNA, the CDR3 is TGTGCCTGGAGACGGGGGAATCATGGCTACACCTTC.

This sequence joins TRBV28 and TRBJ2-7, with 7 bases identical to TRBD1. The CDR3 contains 14 residues. Germline V lookup: CDR1 MDHEN, CDR2 SYDVKM. V lost 6 bases, J lost 2 bases, and 7 bases stayed unmatched. The CDR3 DNA follows: TGTGCCAGCAGCCGCGGACAGGCTACCTACGAGCAGTACTTC. Amino acid sequence: CASSRGQATYEQYF.